The clone carrying this T cell receptor beta chain has at least ten counts. This entry belongs to a study of T cell repertoires in cytomegalovirus infection. The CDR3 is 15 residues long. Per germline, CDR1 SGHDN and CDR2 FVKESK. V shed 4 bases, J shed 0 bases, and the junction held 4 bases outside the gene matches. In TCRdb, the reads were re-called with MiXCR into one record per CDR3 protein. The sample has 200,000 to 300,000 distinct CDR3 sequences; about 12% are singletons. The receptor was isolated from a human donor in good health (CMV status not recorded). Some clones in this sample may be carry-over from other donors' samples. Sequenced material: PBMCs. V gene TRBV14 combines with J gene TRBJ2-3, with 7 bases matching TRBD2. The CDR3 region has the DNA TGTGCCAGCAGCCGCCGGGGGGATAGCACAGATACGCAGTATTTT. Translating it yields CASSRRGDSTDTQYF.